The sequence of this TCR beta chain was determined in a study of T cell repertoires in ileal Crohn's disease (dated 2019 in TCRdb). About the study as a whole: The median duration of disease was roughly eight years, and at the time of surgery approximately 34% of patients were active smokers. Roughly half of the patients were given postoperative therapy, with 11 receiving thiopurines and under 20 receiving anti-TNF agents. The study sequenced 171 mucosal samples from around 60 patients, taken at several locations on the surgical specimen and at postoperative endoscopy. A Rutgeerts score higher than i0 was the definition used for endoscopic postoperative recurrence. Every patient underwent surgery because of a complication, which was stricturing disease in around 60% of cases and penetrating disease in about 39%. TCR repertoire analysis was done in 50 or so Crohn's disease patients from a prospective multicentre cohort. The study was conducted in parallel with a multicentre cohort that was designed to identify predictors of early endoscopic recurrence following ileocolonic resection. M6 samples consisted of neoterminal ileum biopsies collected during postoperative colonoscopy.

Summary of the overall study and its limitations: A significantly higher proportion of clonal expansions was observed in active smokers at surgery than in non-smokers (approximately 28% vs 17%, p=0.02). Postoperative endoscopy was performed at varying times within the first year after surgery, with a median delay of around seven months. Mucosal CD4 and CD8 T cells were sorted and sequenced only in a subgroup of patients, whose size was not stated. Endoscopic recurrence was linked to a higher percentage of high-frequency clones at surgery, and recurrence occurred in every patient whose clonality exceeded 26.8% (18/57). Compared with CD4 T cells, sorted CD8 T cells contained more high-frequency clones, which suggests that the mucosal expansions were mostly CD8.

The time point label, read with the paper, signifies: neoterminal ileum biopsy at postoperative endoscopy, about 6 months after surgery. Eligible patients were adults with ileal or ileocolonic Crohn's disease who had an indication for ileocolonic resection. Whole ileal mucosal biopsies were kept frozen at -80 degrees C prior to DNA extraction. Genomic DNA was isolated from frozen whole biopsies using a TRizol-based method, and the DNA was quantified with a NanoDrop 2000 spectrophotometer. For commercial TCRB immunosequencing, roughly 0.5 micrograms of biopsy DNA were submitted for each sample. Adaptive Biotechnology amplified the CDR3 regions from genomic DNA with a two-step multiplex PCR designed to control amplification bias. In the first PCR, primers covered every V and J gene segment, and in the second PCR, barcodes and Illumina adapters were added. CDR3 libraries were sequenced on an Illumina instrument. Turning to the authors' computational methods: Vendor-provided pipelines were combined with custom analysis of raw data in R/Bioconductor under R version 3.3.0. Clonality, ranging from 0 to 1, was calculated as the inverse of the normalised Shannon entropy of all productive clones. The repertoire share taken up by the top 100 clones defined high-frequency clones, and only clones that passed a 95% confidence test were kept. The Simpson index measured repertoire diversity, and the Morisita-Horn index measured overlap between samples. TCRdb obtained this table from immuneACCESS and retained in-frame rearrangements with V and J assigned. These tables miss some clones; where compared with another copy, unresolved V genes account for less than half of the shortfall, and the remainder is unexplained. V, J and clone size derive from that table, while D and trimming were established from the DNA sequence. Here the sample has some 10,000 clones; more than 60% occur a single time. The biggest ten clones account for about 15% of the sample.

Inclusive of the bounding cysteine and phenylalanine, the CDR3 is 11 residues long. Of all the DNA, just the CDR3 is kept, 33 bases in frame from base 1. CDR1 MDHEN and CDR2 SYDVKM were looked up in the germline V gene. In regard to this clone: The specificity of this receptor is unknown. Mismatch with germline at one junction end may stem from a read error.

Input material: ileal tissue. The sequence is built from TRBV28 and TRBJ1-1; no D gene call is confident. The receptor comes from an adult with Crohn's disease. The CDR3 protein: CAGRDSQEAFF. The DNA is TGTGCCGGCAGAGACTCACAAGAAGCTTTCTTT.